The 11 T cell receptor beta chains below were found in one sample sequenced in a study of blood T cells in healthy people across ages. A second PCR of roughly 7 to 11 cycles used a sample-barcoded 5' primer and a J-beta primer mix. One entry per CDR3 protein, called by TCRdb with MiXCR from the 5' RACE reads. The table has hundreds of thousands of distinct CDR3 sequences, 58% seen once. The specimen sequenced was blood. These receptor sequences come from a man aged 55 to 70 in good health.

The chain carries TRBV7-9 and TRBJ1-6; D gene uncertain. Trimming removed 6 bases from V and 9 bases from J, with 9 bases in between. Germline V gene sequence: CDR1 SEHNR, CDR2 FQNEAQ (reference sequence). CDR3 length: 12 residues. As DNA, the CDR3 is TGTGCCAGCAGTACGACTGGTTCACCCCTCCACTTT. It codes for CASSTTGSPLHF.

This clonotype was recorded at least ten times. The chain employs TRBV20-1 and TRBJ2-4; D tentatively reads TRBD1 or TRBD2 (5 bases each). Germline V gives CDR1 DFQATT, CDR2 SNEGSKA (reference sequence). The CDR3 consists of 15 residues. Between the trimmed V and J ends, which lost 6 bases and 1 base, there was a span of 16 bases. This CDR3 is CSATGTESAKNIQYF. The CDR3 DNA follows: TGCAGTGCAACCGGGACCGAATCCGCCAAAAACATTCAGTACTTC.

The chain is built from TRBV6-6 and TRBJ1-1; D is possibly TRBD1 (6 bases). The length of the CDR3 is 11 residues. The V gene's germline CDR1 is MNHNY and CDR2 SVGAGI (reference sequence). Trimming shortened V by 6 bases and J by 11 bases, and 13 bases separated the two germline ends. The DNA for the CDR3 is TGTGCCAGCAGCCCGGGACAATGGGCTTTCTTT. Translation: CASSPGQWAFF.

The chain joins TRBV2 to TRBJ2-1; 11 bases map to TRBD2. There are 15 residues in the CDR3. V lost 6 bases to trimming and J lost 4 bases; unmatched junction nucleotides: 5. The germline V gene encodes CDR1 SNHLY and CDR2 FYNNEI. The CDR3 region is CASRPTSGEYNEQFF. Written as DNA, the CDR3 is TGTGCCAGCAGGCCGACTAGCGGGGAATACAATGAGCAGTTCTTC.

This chain uses TRBV5-1 with TRBJ2-5; 8 nucleotides align to TRBD1. Losses at the gene ends were 4 bases for V and 4 bases for J; bases not matched to a gene: 15. From germline, CDR1 is SGHRS and CDR2 YFSETQ. The CDR3 length is 17 residues. The CDR3 is CASSTHPADRDTETQYF. The DNA of the CDR3 is TGCGCCAGCAGCACCCATCCCGCGGACAGGGATACAGAGACCCAGTACTTC.

V usage is TRBV2 and J usage is TRBJ2-5; 11 bases fit TRBD1. The CDR3 consists of 14 residues. Trimming removed 7 bases from V and 4 bases from J; junction bases left unmatched: 5. Germline-derived CDR1 and CDR2 are SNHLY and FYNNEI. The CDR3 DNA reads as TGTGCCAGCACCTTGGGACAGGGGGGAGAGACCCAGTACTTC. Protein product: CASTLGQGGETQYF.

With regard to this clonotype: An end of the junction does not agree with germline; a read error may underlie this. The rearrangement uses TRBV20-1 and TRBJ1-5; 7 bases line up with TRBD1. Per the germline V gene, CDR1 is DFQATT and CDR2 is SNEGSKA (reference sequence). The CDR3 is made up of 15 amino acids. CDR3 sequence: CSARDRGRSNQLQHF. As DNA, the CDR3 is TGCAGTGCTAGAGATAGGGGGCGCAGCAATCAGCTCCAGCATTTT.

This clonotype was observed at least ten times. One end of the junction fails to match germline, which may point to a read error. The genes are TRBV5-1 and TRBJ2-1; D possibly corresponds to TRBD2 (5 bases). The CDR3 loop spans 14 amino acids. Germline-derived CDR1 and CDR2 are SGHRS and YFSETQ. The CDR3 spells CASSLSGSYNEQFF. The CDR3 bases are TGTGCCAGCAGCTTATCGGGGTCCTACAATGAGCAGTTCTTC.

This clonotype was recorded a few times. This rearrangement joins TRBV12-3 or TRBV12-4 to TRBJ2-5; no firm D call. The CDR3 has 12 amino acids. V lost 5 bases and J 11 bases, leaving 15 bases between the germline ends. CDR3 DNA: TGTGCCAGCAGTCCGGACGGTCTGGAGCAGTACTTC. It encodes CASSPDGLEQYF.

V usage is TRBV10-3 and J usage is TRBJ1-2, with D possibly TRBD1 on 6 matching bases. The germline V gene encodes CDR1 ENHRY and CDR2 SYGVKD. The ends were cut back, 6 bases at V and 0 bases at J, with 14 bases in the middle. The CDR3 covers 15 residues. The chain's CDR3 is CAISSGTRPNYGYTF. As DNA, the CDR3 is TGTGCCATCAGCTCCGGGACACGGCCTAACTATGGCTACACCTTC.

The chain is built from TRBV20-1 and TRBJ1-2, with 9 bases fitting TRBD1. Germline V gives CDR1 DFQATT, CDR2 SNEGSKA (reference sequence). V shed 5 bases, J shed 5 bases, and the junction held 9 bases outside the gene matches. The CDR3 loop spans 14 amino acids. The CDR3 DNA sequence: TGCAGTGCTGGCGGACAGGGGCAGGGGTATGGCTACACCTTC. Translation gives CSAGGQGQGYGYTF.